This entry describes one TCR beta chain. This specimen comes from a study of shared clonotypes between healthy human individuals. Clones were sequenced by immunoSEQ multiplex PCR, and TCRdb holds only the in-frame ones, with some missing. The sample consists of about 600,000 clones, around 78% of them appearing once. V was pared by 1 base and J by 7 bases, with 14 bases between. The germline V gene encodes CDR1 SGHTA and CDR2 FQGNSA. CDR3 size: 15 residues. The chain links TRBV7-2 to TRBJ1-5; TRBD1 is a possible D gene (5 bases). The source material was PBMCs. The clonotype originates from a middle-aged woman in good health. Some clones in this sample may be carry-over from other donors' samples. The CDR3 protein is CASSLGGWGNQPQHF. As DNA, the CDR3 is TGTGCCAGCAGCTTAGGCGGGTGGGGGAACCAGCCCCAGCATTTT.